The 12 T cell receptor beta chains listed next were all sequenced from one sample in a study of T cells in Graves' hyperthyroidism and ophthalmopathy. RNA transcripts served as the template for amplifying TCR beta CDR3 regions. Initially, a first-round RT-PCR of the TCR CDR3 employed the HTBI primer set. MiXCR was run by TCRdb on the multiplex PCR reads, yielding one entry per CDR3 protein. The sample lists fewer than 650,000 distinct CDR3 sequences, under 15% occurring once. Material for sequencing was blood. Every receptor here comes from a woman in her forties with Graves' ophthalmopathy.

CDR3 amino acids: CASSQEGTGDMNTEAFF. CDR3 coding DNA: TGTGCCAGCAGCCAAGAGGGGACAGGGGATATGAACACTGAAGCTTTCTTT. The gene calls are TRBV3-1 and TRBJ1-1, with 10 bases lining up with TRBD1. Unmatched junction bases numbered 4, after V lost 0 bases and J lost 0 bases. The CDR3 runs 17 residues. Germline CDR1 is LGHDT and CDR2 is YNNKEL (reference sequence). The full variable domain, completed using reference TRBV3-1 and TRBJ1-1, is DTAVSQTPKYLVTQMGNDKSIKCEQNLGHDTMYWYKQDSKKFLKIMFSYNNKELIINETVPNRFSPKSPDKAHLNLHINSLELGDSAVYFCASSQEGTGDMNTEAFFGQGTRLTVV.

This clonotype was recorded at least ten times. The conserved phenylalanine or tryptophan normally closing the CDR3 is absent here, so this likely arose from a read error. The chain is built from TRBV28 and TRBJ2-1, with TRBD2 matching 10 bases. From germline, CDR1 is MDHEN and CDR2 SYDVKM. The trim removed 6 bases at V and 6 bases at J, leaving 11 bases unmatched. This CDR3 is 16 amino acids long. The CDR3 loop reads CASSPLLAGEGNEQFL. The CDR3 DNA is TGTGCCAGCAGCCCCCTTCTAGCGGGAGAGGGCAATGAGCAGTTCCTC.

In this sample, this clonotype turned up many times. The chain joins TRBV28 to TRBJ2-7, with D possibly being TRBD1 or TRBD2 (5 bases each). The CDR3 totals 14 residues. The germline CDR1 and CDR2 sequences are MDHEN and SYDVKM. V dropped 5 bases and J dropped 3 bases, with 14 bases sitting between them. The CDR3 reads CASSATGTSYEQYF. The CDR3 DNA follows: TGTGCCAGCAGTGCCACCGGGACGAGCTACGAGCAGTACTTC. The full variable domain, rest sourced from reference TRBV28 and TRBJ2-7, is DVKVTQSSRYLVKRTGEKVFLECVQDMDHENMFWYRQDPGLGLRLIYFSYDVKMKEKGDIPEGYSVSREKKERFSLILESASTNQTSMYLCASSATGTSYEQYFGPGTRLTVT.

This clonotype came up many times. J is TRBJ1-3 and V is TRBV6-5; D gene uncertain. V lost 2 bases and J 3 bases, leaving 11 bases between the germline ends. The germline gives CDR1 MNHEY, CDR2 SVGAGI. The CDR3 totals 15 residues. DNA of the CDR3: TGTGCCAGCAGTTACGGTCGTCTCGGTGGAAACACCATATATTTT. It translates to CASSYGRLGGNTIYF.

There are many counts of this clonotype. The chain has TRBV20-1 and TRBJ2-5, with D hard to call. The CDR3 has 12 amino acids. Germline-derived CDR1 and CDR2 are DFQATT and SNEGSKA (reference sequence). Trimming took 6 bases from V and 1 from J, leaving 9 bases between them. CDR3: CSAPLPQETQYF. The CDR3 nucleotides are TGCAGTGCCCCACTACCCCAAGAGACCCAGTACTTC.

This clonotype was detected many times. CDR3 amino acids: CATSGFEDEQFF. The CDR3 nucleotides read TGTGCCACCAGTGGTTTCGAGGATGAGCAGTTCTTC. The V and J genes are TRBV24-1 and TRBJ2-1; no firm D call. This CDR3 spans 12 amino acids. Germline V CDR1 and CDR2: KGHDR, SFDVKD. V was shortened by 5 bases and J by 8 bases, with 9 bases between the two germline ends.

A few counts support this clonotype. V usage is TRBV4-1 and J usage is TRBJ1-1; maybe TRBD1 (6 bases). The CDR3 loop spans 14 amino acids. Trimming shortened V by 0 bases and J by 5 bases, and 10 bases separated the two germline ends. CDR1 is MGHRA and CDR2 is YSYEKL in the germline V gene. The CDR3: CASSQEGGRTEAFF. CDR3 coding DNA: TGCGCCAGCAGCCAAGAAGGGGGGCGGACTGAAGCTTTCTTT.

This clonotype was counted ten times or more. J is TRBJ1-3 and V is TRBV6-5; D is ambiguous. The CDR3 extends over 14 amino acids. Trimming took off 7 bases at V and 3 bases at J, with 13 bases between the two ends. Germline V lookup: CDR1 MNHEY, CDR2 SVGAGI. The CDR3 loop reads CASTFSVDGNTIYF. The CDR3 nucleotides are TGTGCCAGCACCTTCTCTGTAGATGGAAACACCATATATTTT.

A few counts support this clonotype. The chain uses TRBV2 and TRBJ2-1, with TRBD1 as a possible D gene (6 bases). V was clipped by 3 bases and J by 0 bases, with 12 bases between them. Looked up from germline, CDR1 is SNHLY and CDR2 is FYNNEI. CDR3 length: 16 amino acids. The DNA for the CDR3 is TGTGCCAGCAGTGAGTACGGGACATCCTCCTACAATGAGCAGTTCTTC. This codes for CASSEYGTSSYNEQFF.

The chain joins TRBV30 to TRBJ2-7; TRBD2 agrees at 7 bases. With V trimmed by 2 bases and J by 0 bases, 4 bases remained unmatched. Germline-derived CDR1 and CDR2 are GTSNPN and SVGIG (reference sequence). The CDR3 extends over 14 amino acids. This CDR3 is CAWSIGGSSYEQYF. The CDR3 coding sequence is TGTGCCTGGAGTATCGGGGGGAGCTCCTACGAGCAGTACTTC. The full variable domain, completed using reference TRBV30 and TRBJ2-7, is SQTIHQWPATLVQPVGSPLSLECTVEGTSNPNLYWYRQAAGRGLQLLFYSVGIGQISSEVPQNLSASRPQDRQFILSSKKLLLSDSGFYLCAWSIGGSSYEQYFGPGTRLTVT.

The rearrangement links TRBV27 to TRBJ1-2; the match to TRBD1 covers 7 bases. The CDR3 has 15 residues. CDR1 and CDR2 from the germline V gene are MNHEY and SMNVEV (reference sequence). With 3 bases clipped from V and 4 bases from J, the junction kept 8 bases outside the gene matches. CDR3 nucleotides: TGTGCCAGCAGTTTGCGCGGGACAGAAATCTATGGCTACACCTTC. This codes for CASSLRGTEIYGYTF.

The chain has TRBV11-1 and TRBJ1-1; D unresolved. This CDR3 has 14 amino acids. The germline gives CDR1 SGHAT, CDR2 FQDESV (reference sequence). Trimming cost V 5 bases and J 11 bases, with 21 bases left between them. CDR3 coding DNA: TGTGCCAGCAGCCTAAGTGGGCGTTCCTATCATGCTTTCTTT. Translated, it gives CASSLSGRSYHAFF.